A selection of T cell receptor beta chains follows, all from one sample in a study of blood T cell repertoires in COVID-19. Only in-frame clones appear in the TCRdb table, and some are missing; sequencing was by immunoSEQ multiplex PCR. The sample has roughly 260,000 clones, around 87% seen once. The sequencing input was peripheral blood. The receptors shown here come from a woman aged 45-65 years with acute or convalescent COVID-19. The CDR3 runs from the conserved cysteine through the conserved F or W. The order of the fields is J gene, V gene, D gene, clone size, CDR3 DNA, CDR3 protein. The D gene is left open where the match is weak. A clone size is listed for some rows: how often the clone was seen (once, few, many), or a class if it is expanded.

j_gene: TRBJ1-5; v_gene: TRBV28; d_gene: .; abundance: .; CDR3nt: TGTGCCAGCAGCGGTAATCAGCCCCAGCATTTT; CDR3aa: CASSGNQPQHF
j_gene: TRBJ1-1; v_gene: TRBV29-1; d_gene: .; abundance: .; CDR3nt: TGCAGCGTTGTGGGTGGCAGGGGAGTCACTGAAGCTTTCTTT; CDR3aa: CSVVGGRGVTEAFF
j_gene: TRBJ2-1; v_gene: TRBV7-9; d_gene: .; abundance: .; CDR3nt: TGTGCCAGCAGCTTATTCCAGGACAATGAGCAGTTCTTC; CDR3aa: CASSLFQDNEQFF
j_gene: TRBJ2-5; v_gene: TRBV3-1/TRBV3-2; d_gene: TRBD2; abundance: .; CDR3nt: TGTGCCAGCAGCCAAGTTAGACTAGCGGGGCAAGAGACCCAGTACTTC; CDR3aa: CASSQVRLAGQETQYF
j_gene: TRBJ1-6; v_gene: TRBV20-1; d_gene: TRBD1; abundance: .; CDR3nt: TGCAGTGCAAGTACAGGGGGCTTTCTCAATTCACCCCTCCACTTT; CDR3aa: CSASTGGFLNSPLHF
j_gene: TRBJ2-1; v_gene: TRBV15; d_gene: .; abundance: .; CDR3nt: TGTGCCACCAGCAAGAGAGATGAGCAGTTCTTC; CDR3aa: CATSKRDEQFF
j_gene: TRBJ1-3; v_gene: TRBV29-1; d_gene: .; abundance: .; CDR3nt: TGCAGCGCGGGGAGCTCTGGAAACACCATATATTTT; CDR3aa: CSAGSSGNTIYF
j_gene: TRBJ2-3; v_gene: TRBV30; d_gene: TRBD2; abundance: .; CDR3nt: TGTGCCTGGAGCGACCAAGCGGGAGCGGCAGATACGCAGTATTTT; CDR3aa: CAWSDQAGAADTQYF
j_gene: TRBJ2-3; v_gene: TRBV19; d_gene: TRBD2; abundance: .; CDR3nt: TGTGCCAGTAGTCCAGCGAGCGGGAGGTACACAGATACGCAGTATTTT; CDR3aa: CASSPASGRYTDTQYF
j_gene: TRBJ1-1; v_gene: TRBV10-3; d_gene: TRBD1; abundance: .; CDR3nt: TGTGCCATCAGTGAGACTTGGACAGGGAACACTGAAGCTTTCTTT; CDR3aa: CAISETWTGNTEAFF
j_gene: TRBJ2-5; v_gene: TRBV29-1; d_gene: .; abundance: .; CDR3nt: TGCAGGGTGGAAGGGGCGGGTCAAGAGACCCAGTACTTC; CDR3aa: CRVEGAGQETQYF
j_gene: TRBJ1-1; v_gene: TRBV4-2; d_gene: TRBD1; abundance: .; CDR3nt: TGTGCCAGCAGCCAAGGACAGGGGGCAAGGTCAGCTTTCTTT; CDR3aa: CASSQGQGARSAFF
j_gene: TRBJ2-1; v_gene: TRBV28; d_gene: TRBD2; abundance: once; CDR3nt: TGTGCCAGCACCCCCACACTAGCGGGAGACTTATTTAAGCAGTTCTTC; CDR3aa: CASTPTLAGDLFKQFF
j_gene: TRBJ1-5; v_gene: TRBV18; d_gene: TRBD1; abundance: .; CDR3nt: TGTGCCAGCTCACCCGGACAGGGGGAGTATCAGCCCCAGCATTTT; CDR3aa: CASSPGQGEYQPQHF
j_gene: TRBJ2-5; v_gene: TRBV10-3; d_gene: .; abundance: once; CDR3nt: TGTGCCATCAGCGAGGGGGCGGGGACGACCCAAGAGACCCAGTACTTC; CDR3aa: CAISEGAGTTQETQYF
j_gene: TRBJ2-3; v_gene: TRBV5-1; d_gene: TRBD2; abundance: .; CDR3nt: TGCGCCAGCAGATGGCGGAGACTAGCGGGAGGTAATACGCAGTATTTT; CDR3aa: CASRWRRLAGGNTQYF
j_gene: TRBJ1-2; v_gene: TRBV28; d_gene: .; abundance: .; CDR3nt: TGTGCCAGCCGGACCGGGAGTATGATCTATGGCTACACCTTC; CDR3aa: CASRTGSMIYGYTF
j_gene: TRBJ2-1; v_gene: TRBV10-3; d_gene: TRBD2; abundance: few; CDR3nt: TGTGCCATCAGTGAGCCACTAGCGGGAGGAGTCAATGAGCAGTTCTTC; CDR3aa: CAISEPLAGGVNEQFF
j_gene: TRBJ1-4; v_gene: TRBV5-5; d_gene: TRBD1; abundance: .; CDR3nt: TGTGCCAGCAGCCCGACGGGACAGAAGGAAAAACTGTTTTTT; CDR3aa: CASSPTGQKEKLFF
j_gene: TRBJ1-5; v_gene: TRBV7-9; d_gene: TRBD1; abundance: once; CDR3nt: TGTGCCAGCACCCCCCCCCGTCCGGCACGGGACAGGGGCCCCGGGGGAGGGGTTCAGCCCCAGCATTTT; CDR3aa: CASTPPRPARDRGPGGGVQPQHF
j_gene: TRBJ1-3; v_gene: TRBV7-9; d_gene: TRBD1; abundance: .; CDR3nt: TGTGCCAGCAGCTCACAGGGGTTCTCTGGAAACACCATATATTTT; CDR3aa: CASSSQGFSGNTIYF
j_gene: TRBJ2-7; v_gene: TRBV12-3/TRBV12-4; d_gene: .; abundance: .; CDR3nt: TGTGCCAGCAGTTTGAAATCTGCGAGCGAGCAGTACTTC; CDR3aa: CASSLKSASEQYF
j_gene: TRBJ1-4; v_gene: TRBV5-1; d_gene: TRBD1; abundance: .; CDR3nt: TGCGCCAGCAGCTTGGTTCTTGGCGGGACAGGGGGTGAAAAACTGTTTTTT; CDR3aa: CASSLVLGGTGGEKLFF
j_gene: TRBJ2-6; v_gene: TRBV4-1; d_gene: .; abundance: .; CDR3nt: TGCGCCAGCAGCCAAGATCGCCAGTCTGGGGCCAACGTCCTGACTTTC; CDR3aa: CASSQDRQSGANVLTF
j_gene: TRBJ2-1; v_gene: TRBV20-1; d_gene: .; abundance: .; CDR3nt: TGCAGTGCTAGTGCTAGTCAGGGTATTGAGCAGTTCTTC; CDR3aa: CSASASQGIEQFF
j_gene: TRBJ2-1; v_gene: TRBV19; d_gene: TRBD1; abundance: .; CDR3nt: TGTGCCAGTAGTGGGCACAGGGGGCTTTTTTCCTACAATGAGCAGTTCTTC; CDR3aa: CASSGHRGLFSYNEQFF
j_gene: TRBJ2-2; v_gene: TRBV28; d_gene: TRBD2; abundance: .; CDR3nt: TGTGCCAGCAGAATAGCGGGACTAAACACCGGGGAGCTGTTTTTT; CDR3aa: CASRIAGLNTGELFF
j_gene: TRBJ1-1; v_gene: TRBV5-5; d_gene: .; abundance: once; CDR3nt: TGTGCCAGCATCTACCTAGGAGCGAACACTGAAGCTTTCTTT; CDR3aa: CASIYLGANTEAFF
j_gene: TRBJ1-2; v_gene: TRBV2; d_gene: .; abundance: once; CDR3nt: TGTGCCAGCAGGGCCCCGGAGGGCTATGGCTACACCTTC; CDR3aa: CASRAPEGYGYTF
j_gene: TRBJ2-7; v_gene: TRBV7-8; d_gene: .; abundance: .; CDR3nt: TGTGCCAGCAGCTTAGATATCTACGAGCAGTACTTC; CDR3aa: CASSLDIYEQYF
j_gene: TRBJ2-7; v_gene: TRBV19; d_gene: TRBD1; abundance: .; CDR3nt: TGTGCCAGTAGTATGGGACAGGGGGCCTACGAGCAGTACTTC; CDR3aa: CASSMGQGAYEQYF
j_gene: TRBJ2-7; v_gene: TRBV4-1; d_gene: TRBD1; abundance: .; CDR3nt: TGCGCCAGCAGCCAAACCCAGGGACAGACCTACGAGCAGTACTTC; CDR3aa: CASSQTQGQTYEQYF
j_gene: TRBJ1-1; v_gene: TRBV10-3; d_gene: .; abundance: .; CDR3nt: TGTGCCATCAGAGCGGGCAGGGTGGACACTGAAGCTTTCTTT; CDR3aa: CAIRAGRVDTEAFF
j_gene: TRBJ2-1; v_gene: TRBV6-1; d_gene: TRBD1; abundance: once; CDR3nt: TGTGCCAGCAGTGAAGAGCTTCAGGGGGCGAGTGAGCAGTTCTTC; CDR3aa: CASSEELQGASEQFF
j_gene: TRBJ2-1; v_gene: TRBV11-3; d_gene: TRBD2; abundance: .; CDR3nt: TGTGCCAGCAGCTTAGAACTAGCGGGACACAATGAGCAGTTCTTC; CDR3aa: CASSLELAGHNEQFF
j_gene: TRBJ1-1; v_gene: TRBV2; d_gene: .; abundance: .; CDR3nt: TGTGCCAGCAGCCTACAGGGTTTGCGGACTGAAGCTTTCTTT; CDR3aa: CASSLQGLRTEAFF
j_gene: TRBJ1-2; v_gene: TRBV28; d_gene: .; abundance: .; CDR3nt: TGTGCCAGCAGTTTAGGGCAGGGGCCTGGCTACACCTTC; CDR3aa: CASSLGQGPGYTF
j_gene: TRBJ2-7; v_gene: TRBV7-9; d_gene: .; abundance: .; CDR3nt: TGTGCCAGCAGCCCAAACAGGGTCGAGCAGTACTTC; CDR3aa: CASSPNRVEQYF
j_gene: TRBJ1-3; v_gene: TRBV5-1; d_gene: .; abundance: .; CDR3nt: TGCGCCAGCAGCTTACCCGGCTCTGGAAACACCATATATTTT; CDR3aa: CASSLPGSGNTIYF
j_gene: TRBJ2-1; v_gene: TRBV19; d_gene: TRBD2; abundance: .; CDR3nt: TGTGCCAGTAGTCCCTATACTAGCGGGAGTTCCAATGAGCAGTTCTTC; CDR3aa: CASSPYTSGSSNEQFF
j_gene: TRBJ2-3; v_gene: TRBV11-2; d_gene: TRBD1; abundance: .; CDR3nt: TGTGCCAGCAGCTTGGCCGGGACAGGGTTAGGAGGTACGCAGTATTTT; CDR3aa: CASSLAGTGLGGTQYF